This entry lists 12 T cell receptor beta chains sequenced from one sample in a study of PD-1 blockade in classical Hodgkin lymphoma. Noted time point: cycle 4 day 1 (C4D1), after 6 weeks of nivolumab. Each and every patient relapsed after autologous stem cell transplantation, and patients got differing brentuximab vedotin exposure. Profiling relied on immunoSEQ multiplex PCR, and the TCRdb table lists in-frame clones only, not all of them. The table shows around 50,000 clones, with roughly 89% occurring only once. Sequencing was performed on peripheral blood mononuclear cells (PBMCs), taken before the fourth cycle of nivolumab. The receptor source for this set is a human donor with classical Hodgkin lymphoma.

This clone was recorded once. The genes are TRBV6-5 and TRBJ1-4; 9 bases align to TRBD1. The CDR3 runs to 15 residues. Germline trimming cut 4 bases from V and 6 bases from J; bases unmatched to any gene: 6. Germline CDR1 is MNHEY and CDR2 is SVGAGI. CDR3 loop: CASSSTGGAYEKLFF. The CDR3 nucleotides are TGTGCCAGCAGTTCTACAGGGGGCGCGTATGAAAAACTGTTTTTT.

CDR3 coding DNA: TGTGCCAGTTGGACTAGCGGGAGGAACAACAATGAGCAGTTCTTC. Residues: CASWTSGRNNNEQFF. The chain recombines TRBV6-1 with TRBJ2-1; 14 bases match TRBD2. Trimming at V came to 9 bases and at J to 5 bases, leaving 6 bases not matched to a gene. Germline CDR1 MNHNS, CDR2 SASEGT. This CDR3 region has 15 residues.

This clone was seen once. This sequence joins TRBV2 and TRBJ2-1; D is unresolved. The CDR3 extends over 13 amino acids. Germline V gives CDR1 SNHLY, CDR2 FYNNEI. V shed 6 bases and J shed 2 bases, with 8 bases lying between them. The CDR3 is CASSDNPYNEQFF. CDR3 DNA: TGTGCCAGCAGCGATAATCCCTACAATGAGCAGTTCTTC.

The chain has TRBV7-9 and TRBJ1-5; D is undetermined. The length of the CDR3 is 14 residues. The ends were cut back, 4 bases at V and 7 bases at J, with 14 bases in the middle. Germline CDR1 is SEHNR and CDR2 is FQNEAQ (reference sequence). CDR3 coding DNA: TGTGCCAGCAGCTCCCACACAAAAGGCCAGCCCCAGCATTTT. Its translation: CASSSHTKGQPQHF.

This clone was seen more than once but under ten times. The V call is TRBV14, the J call TRBJ1-2; D unresolved. The V end was cut by 2 bases, the J end by 2 bases, with 3 bases between. The CDR3 runs 12 residues. Germline-derived CDR1 and CDR2 are SGHDN and FVKESK. The CDR3 is CASSQQNYGYTF. The CDR3 nucleotides read TGTGCCAGCAGCCAACAGAACTATGGCTACACCTTC. The complete variable domain, with remaining parts taken from reference TRBV14 and TRBJ1-2, reads EAGVTQFPSHSVIEKGQTVTLRCDPISGHDNLYWYRRVMGKEIKFLLHFVKESKQDESGMPNNRFLAERTGGTYSTLKVQPAELEDSGVYFCASSQQNYGYTFGSGTRLTVV.

This clone was observed a single time. CDR3 sequence: CASQKDRGGGGYTF. The CDR3 region has the DNA TGTGCCAGTCAGAAGGACAGGGGTGGAGGAGGCTACACCTTC. The rearrangement joins TRBV6-4 to TRBJ1-2; 9 bases fit TRBD1. J was trimmed by 8 bases and V by 9 bases; bases with no gene match: 13. Germline CDR1 is MRHNA and CDR2 is SNTAGT. This CDR3 spans 14 amino acids.

As DNA, the CDR3 is TGTGCCACCACCTGGATTGGGGGCGGGAATGAGCAGTTCTTC. Translated, it gives CATTWIGGGNEQFF. The chain couples TRBV6-6 to TRBJ2-1; D may be TRBD1 (6 bases). CDR3 size: 14 residues. V lost 10 bases to trimming and J lost 7 bases, with 20 bases between them. Germline assignment: CDR1 MNHNY and CDR2 SVGAGI (reference sequence).

The rearrangement uses TRBV30 and TRBJ1-1; D is unclear. The CDR3 length is 13 residues. The V gene's germline CDR1 is GTSNPN and CDR2 SVGIG (reference sequence). The V end was cut by 4 bases, the J end by 6 bases, with 15 bases between. In nucleotides, the CDR3 is TGTGCCTGGATCCCCGGGATAGGTGCTGAAGCTTTCTTT. Translated: CAWIPGIGAEAFF.

CDR3 protein: CASSFTGQGSGNTIYF. The CDR3 bases are TGCGCCAGCAGCTTTACCGGACAGGGCTCTGGAAACACCATATATTTT. The gene calls are TRBV5-1 and TRBJ1-3; 8 bases agree with TRBD1. Germline V gene sequence: CDR1 SGHRS, CDR2 YFSETQ. Unmatched junction bases numbered 4, after V lost 2 bases and J lost 0 bases. The CDR3 contains 16 residues.

This clone was counted only a few times. The J gene is TRBJ2-7, the V gene TRBV7-9; no clear D. CDR1 and CDR2 (germline): SEHNR, FQNEAQ (reference sequence). The CDR3 is 12 amino acids. V gave up 2 bases and J gave up 4 bases, with 6 bases separating them. The CDR3 region has the DNA TGTGCCAGCAGCTTATTGGAATACGAGCAGTACTTC. Translated, it gives CASSLLEYEQYF.

V usage is TRBV5-1 and J usage is TRBJ2-2, with D hard to call. This CDR3 has 15 residues. The ends were cut back, 0 bases at V and 3 bases at J, with 9 bases in the middle. The V gene's germline CDR1 is SGHRS and CDR2 YFSETQ. The CDR3 region is CASSLEIVDTGELFF. In DNA, the CDR3 is TGCGCCAGCAGCTTGGAAATAGTCGACACCGGGGAGCTGTTTTTT.

The V and J genes are TRBV6-5 and TRBJ2-3; D possibly matches TRBD1 or TRBD2 (5 bases each). Trimming cost V 11 bases and J 10 bases, with 28 bases left between them. Germline V gene lookup returns CDR1 MNHEY and CDR2 SVGAGI. This CDR3 comprises 15 residues. CDR3 sequence (DNA): TGTGCCGCTCGTCGGGCAGGACAAAGGAGCGGTCCGCAGTATTTT. Translating it yields CAARRAGQRSGPQYF.